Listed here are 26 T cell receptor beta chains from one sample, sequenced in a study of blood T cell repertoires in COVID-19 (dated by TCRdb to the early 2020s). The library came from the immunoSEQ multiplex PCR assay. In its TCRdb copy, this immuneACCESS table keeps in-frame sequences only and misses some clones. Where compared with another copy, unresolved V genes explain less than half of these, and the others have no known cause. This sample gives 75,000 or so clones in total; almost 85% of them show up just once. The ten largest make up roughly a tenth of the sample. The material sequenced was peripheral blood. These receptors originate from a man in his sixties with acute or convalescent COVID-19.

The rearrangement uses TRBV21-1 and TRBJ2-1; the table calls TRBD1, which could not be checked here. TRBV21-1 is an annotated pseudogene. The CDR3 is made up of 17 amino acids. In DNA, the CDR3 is TGTGCCAGCAACTATCCCCCTCACAGGGGGTTGGGCAATGAGCAGTTCTTC. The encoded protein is CASNYPPHRGLGNEQFF.

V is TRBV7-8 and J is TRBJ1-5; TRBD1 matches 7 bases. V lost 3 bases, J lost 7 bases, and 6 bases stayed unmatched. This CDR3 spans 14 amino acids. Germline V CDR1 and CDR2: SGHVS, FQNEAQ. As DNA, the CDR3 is TGTGCCAGCAGCTTGTCAGGGGGTGGGCAGCCCCAGCATTTT. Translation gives CASSLSGGGQPQHF. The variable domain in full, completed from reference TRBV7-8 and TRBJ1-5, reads GAGVSQSPRYKVAKRGQDVALRCDPISGHVSLFWYQQALGQGPEFLTYFQNEAQLDKSGLPSDRFFAERPEGSVSTLKIQRTQQEDSAVYLCASSLSGGGQPQHFGDGTRLSIL.

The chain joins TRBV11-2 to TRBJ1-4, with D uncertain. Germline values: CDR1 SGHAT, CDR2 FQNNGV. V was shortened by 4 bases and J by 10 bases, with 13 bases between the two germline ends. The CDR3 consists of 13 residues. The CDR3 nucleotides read TGTGCCAGCAGCTCCTCGACTTTTGTAAAACTGTTTTTT. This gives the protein CASSSSTFVKLFF. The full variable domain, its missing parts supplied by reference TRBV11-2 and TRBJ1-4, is EAGVAQSPRYKIIEKRQSVAFWCNPISGHATLYWYQQILGQGPKLLIQFQNNGVVDDSQLPKDRFSAERLKGVDSTLKIQPAKLEDSAVYLCASSSSTFVKLFFGSGTQLSVL.

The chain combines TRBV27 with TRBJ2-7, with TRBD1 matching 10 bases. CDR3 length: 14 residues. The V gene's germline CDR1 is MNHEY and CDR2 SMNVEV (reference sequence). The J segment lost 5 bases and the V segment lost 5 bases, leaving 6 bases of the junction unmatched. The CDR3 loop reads CASSPGTGVHEQYF. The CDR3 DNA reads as TGTGCCAGCAGTCCCGGGACAGGGGTCCACGAGCAGTACTTC.

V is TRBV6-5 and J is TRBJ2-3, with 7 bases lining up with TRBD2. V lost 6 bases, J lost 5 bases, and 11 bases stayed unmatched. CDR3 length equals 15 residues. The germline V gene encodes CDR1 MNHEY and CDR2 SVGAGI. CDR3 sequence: CASSYAGREEDTQYF. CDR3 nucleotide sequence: TGTGCCAGCAGCTACGCGGGCCGGGAGGAAGATACGCAGTATTTT.

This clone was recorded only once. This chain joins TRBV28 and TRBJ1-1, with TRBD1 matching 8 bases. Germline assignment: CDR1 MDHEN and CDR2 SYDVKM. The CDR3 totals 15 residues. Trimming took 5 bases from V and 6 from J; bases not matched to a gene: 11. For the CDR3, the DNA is TGTGCCAGCAGTGCAGCCCAGGGGGCGCGGGCTGAAGCTTTCTTT. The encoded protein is CASSAAQGARAEAFF.

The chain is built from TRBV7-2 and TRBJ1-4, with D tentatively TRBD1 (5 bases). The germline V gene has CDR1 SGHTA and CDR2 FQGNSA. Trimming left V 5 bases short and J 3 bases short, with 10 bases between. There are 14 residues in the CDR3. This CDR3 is CASSLQVSNEKLFF. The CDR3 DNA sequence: TGTGCCAGCAGCCTACAGGTTTCTAATGAAAAACTGTTTTTT.

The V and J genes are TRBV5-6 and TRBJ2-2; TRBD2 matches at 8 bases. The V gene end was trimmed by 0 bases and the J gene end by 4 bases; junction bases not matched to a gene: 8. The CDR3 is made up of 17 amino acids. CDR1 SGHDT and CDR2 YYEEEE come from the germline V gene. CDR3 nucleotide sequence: TGTGCCAGCAGCTTGGCCGGTAGCGGGGATCCCACCGGGGAGCTGTTTTTT. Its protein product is CASSLAGSGDPTGELFF. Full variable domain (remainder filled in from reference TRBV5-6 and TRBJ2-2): DAGVTQSPTHLIKTRGQQVTLRCSPKSGHDTVSWYQQALGQGPQFIFQYYEEEERQRGNFPDRFSGHQFPNYSSELNVNALLLGDSALYLCASSLAGSGDPTGELFFGEGSRLTVL.

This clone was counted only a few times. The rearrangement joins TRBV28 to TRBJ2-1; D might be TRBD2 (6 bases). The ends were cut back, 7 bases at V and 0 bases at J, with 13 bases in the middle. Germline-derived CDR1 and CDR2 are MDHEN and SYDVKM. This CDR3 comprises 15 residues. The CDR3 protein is CASTPAGSSYNEQFF. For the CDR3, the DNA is TGTGCCAGCACTCCCGCCGGGAGCTCCTACAATGAGCAGTTCTTC.

The CDR3 loop is CASSATLVGRGEKLFF. In nucleotides, the CDR3 is TGTGCCAGCAGTGCAACCTTGGTGGGGCGAGGCGAAAAACTGTTTTTT. This sequence joins TRBV6-1 and TRBJ1-4; TRBD1 is a possible D gene (5 bases). Germline assignment: CDR1 MNHNS and CDR2 SASEGT. This CDR3 has 16 residues. V lost 4 bases and J lost 8, with 20 bases in between.

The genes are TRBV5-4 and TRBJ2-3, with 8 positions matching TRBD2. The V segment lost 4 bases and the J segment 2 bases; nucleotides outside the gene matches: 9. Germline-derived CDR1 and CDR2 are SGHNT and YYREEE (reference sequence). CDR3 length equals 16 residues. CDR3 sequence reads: CASSRRERENTDTQYF. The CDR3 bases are TGTGCCAGCAGCCGTCGGGAGCGGGAGAACACAGATACGCAGTATTTT.

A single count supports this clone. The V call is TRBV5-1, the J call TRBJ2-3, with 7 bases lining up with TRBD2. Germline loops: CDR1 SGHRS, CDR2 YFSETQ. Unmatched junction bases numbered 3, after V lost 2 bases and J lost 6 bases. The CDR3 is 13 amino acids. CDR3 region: CASSFGGGDTQYF. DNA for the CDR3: TGCGCCAGCAGCTTCGGGGGAGGGGATACGCAGTATTTT. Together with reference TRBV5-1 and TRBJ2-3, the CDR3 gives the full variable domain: KAGVTQTPRYLIKTRGQQVTLSCSPISGHRSVSWYQQTPGQGLQFLFEYFSETQRNKGNFPGRFSGRQFSNSRSEMNVSTLELGDSALYLCASSFGGGDTQYFGPGTRLTVL.

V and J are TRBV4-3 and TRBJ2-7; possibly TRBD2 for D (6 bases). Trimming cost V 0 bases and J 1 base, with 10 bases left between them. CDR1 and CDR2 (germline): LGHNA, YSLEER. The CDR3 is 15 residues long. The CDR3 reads CASSQEPGLSYEQYF. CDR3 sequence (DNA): TGCGCCAGCAGCCAAGAGCCGGGACTTTCCTACGAGCAGTACTTC.

The CDR3 sequence is CASSYSDRAGNTIYF. CDR3 sequence (DNA): TGTGCCAGCAGTTACTCGGACAGGGCTGGAAACACCATATATTTT. The rearrangement joins TRBV2 to TRBJ1-3; TRBD1 agrees at 8 bases. Trimming removed 5 bases from V and 2 bases from J; junction bases left unmatched: 5. CDR1 is SNHLY, CDR2 FYNNEI, per germline. The CDR3 totals 15 residues. Full variable domain (missing parts from reference TRBV2 and TRBJ1-3): EPEVTQTPSHQVTQMGQEVILRCVPISNHLYFYWYRQILGQKVEFLVSFYNNEISEKSEIFDDQFSVERPDGSNFTLKIRSTKLEDSAMYFCASSYSDRAGNTIYFGEGSWLTVV.

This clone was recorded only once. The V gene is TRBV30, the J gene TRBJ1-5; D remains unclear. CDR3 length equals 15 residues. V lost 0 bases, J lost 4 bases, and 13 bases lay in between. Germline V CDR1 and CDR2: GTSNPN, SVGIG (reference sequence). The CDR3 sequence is CAWSVGGYRNQPQHF. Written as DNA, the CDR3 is TGTGCCTGGAGTGTAGGCGGGTATAGGAATCAGCCCCAGCATTTT.

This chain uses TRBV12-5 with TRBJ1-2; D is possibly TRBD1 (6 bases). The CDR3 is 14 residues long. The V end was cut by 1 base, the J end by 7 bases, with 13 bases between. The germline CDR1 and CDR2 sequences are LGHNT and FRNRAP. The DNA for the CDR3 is TGTGCTAGTGGTTTGGAACAGGGACGTTTTGGCTACACCTTC. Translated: CASGLEQGRFGYTF.

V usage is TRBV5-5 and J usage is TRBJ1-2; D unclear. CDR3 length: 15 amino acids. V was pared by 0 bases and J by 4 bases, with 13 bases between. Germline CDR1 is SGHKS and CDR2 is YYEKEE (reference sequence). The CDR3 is CASSLATSNSYGYTF. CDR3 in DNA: TGTGCCAGCAGCTTGGCCACTTCTAATAGCTATGGCTACACCTTC.

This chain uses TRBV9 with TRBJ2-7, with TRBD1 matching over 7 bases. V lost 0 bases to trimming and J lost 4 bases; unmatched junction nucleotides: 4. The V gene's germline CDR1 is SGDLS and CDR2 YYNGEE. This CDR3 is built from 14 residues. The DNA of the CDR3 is TGTGCCAGCAGCGTAGGAGGGGGCGCGTACGAGCAGTACTTC. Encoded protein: CASSVGGGAYEQYF.

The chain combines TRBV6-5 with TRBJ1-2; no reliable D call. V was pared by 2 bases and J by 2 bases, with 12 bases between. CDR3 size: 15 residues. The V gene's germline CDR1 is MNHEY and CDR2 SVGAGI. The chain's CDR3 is CASSYTDTPNYGYTF. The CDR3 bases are TGTGCCAGCAGTTACACCGACACGCCCAACTATGGCTACACCTTC.

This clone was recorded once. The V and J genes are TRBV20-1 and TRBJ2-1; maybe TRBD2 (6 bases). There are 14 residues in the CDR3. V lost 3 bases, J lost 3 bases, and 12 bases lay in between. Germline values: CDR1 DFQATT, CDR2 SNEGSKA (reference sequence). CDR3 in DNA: TGCAGTGCTAGTTTCGGGACTCTCTACAATGAGCAGTTCTTC. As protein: CSASFGTLYNEQFF.

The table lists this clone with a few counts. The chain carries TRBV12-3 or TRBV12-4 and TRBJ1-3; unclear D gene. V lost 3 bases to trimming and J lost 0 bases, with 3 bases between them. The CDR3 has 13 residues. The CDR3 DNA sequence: TGTGCCAGCAGTTTCCACTCTGGAAACACCATATATTTT. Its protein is CASSFHSGNTIYF.

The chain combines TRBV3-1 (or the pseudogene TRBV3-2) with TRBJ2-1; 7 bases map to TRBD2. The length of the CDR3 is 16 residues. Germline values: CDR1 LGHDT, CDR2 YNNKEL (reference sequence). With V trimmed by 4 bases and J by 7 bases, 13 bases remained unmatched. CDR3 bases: TGTGCCAGCAGCCTGATGGGGGGAGGGCCAGGGAATGAGCAGTTCTTC. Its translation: CASSLMGGGPGNEQFF.

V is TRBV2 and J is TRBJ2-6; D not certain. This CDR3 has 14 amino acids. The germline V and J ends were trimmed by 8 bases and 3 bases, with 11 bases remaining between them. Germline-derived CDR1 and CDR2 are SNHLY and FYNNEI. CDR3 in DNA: TGTGCCAGCTCAACAGAGCTTGGGGCCAACGTCCTGACTTTC. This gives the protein CASSTELGANVLTF.

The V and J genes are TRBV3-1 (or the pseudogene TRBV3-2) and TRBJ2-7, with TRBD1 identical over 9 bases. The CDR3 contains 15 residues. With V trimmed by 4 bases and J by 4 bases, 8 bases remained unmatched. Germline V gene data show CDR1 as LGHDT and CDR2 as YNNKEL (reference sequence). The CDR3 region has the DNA TGTGCCAGCAGCCTTTCATTGACAGGGGGGTACGAGCAGTACTTC. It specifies CASSLSLTGGYEQYF.

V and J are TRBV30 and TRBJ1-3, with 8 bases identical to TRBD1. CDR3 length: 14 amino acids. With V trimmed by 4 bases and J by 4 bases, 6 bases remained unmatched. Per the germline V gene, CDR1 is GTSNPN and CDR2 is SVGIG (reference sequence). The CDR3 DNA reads TGTGCCTGGACGACAGGGGTTCTCGGAAACACCATATATTTT. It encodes CAWTTGVLGNTIYF.

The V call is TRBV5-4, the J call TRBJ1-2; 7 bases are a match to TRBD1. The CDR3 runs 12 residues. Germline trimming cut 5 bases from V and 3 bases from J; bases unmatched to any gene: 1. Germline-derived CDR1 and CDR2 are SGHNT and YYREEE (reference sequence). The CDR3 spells CASRGQYYGYTF. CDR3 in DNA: TGTGCCAGCAGGGGACAGTACTATGGCTACACCTTC.